The 16 T cell receptor beta chains below were found in one sample sequenced in a study of beta chain features in type 1 diabetes. Whole-study findings and limits: Type 1 diabetes patients had TCRB CDR3s that were shorter (moderately but significantly so) in all four CD4+ subsets.

These receptors have no identified antigens. Isolated RNA was reverse transcribed in full, so expressed TCRB transcripts were sequenced. Profiling relied on immunoSEQ multiplex PCR, and the TCRdb table lists in-frame clones only, not all of them. This table holds about 240,000 clones, 11% to 15% found once. Sequencing was done on a sample of naive CD4+ T cells from blood. The receptor source for this set is a man between 25 and 39 years old with type 1 diabetes.

V and J are TRBV5-1 and TRBJ2-1; TRBD2 might be the D (5 bases). Germline-derived CDR1 and CDR2 are SGHRS and YFSETQ. There are 13 residues in the CDR3. Trimming cost V 3 bases and J 9 bases, with 13 bases left between them. The CDR3 loop reads CASSWAEEGEQFF. The CDR3 DNA reads as TGCGCCAGCAGCTGGGCGGAGGAAGGTGAGCAGTTCTTC.

The chain is built from TRBV7-8 and TRBJ1-6; 11 bases agree with TRBD1. The CDR3 covers 16 residues. Trimming cost V 3 bases and J 5 bases; bases outside gene matches: 3. The germline gives CDR1 SGHVS, CDR2 FQNEAQ. The CDR3 coding sequence is TGTGCCAGCAGCTTGGACAGGGGGCTCAATAATTCACCCCTCCACTTT. Translated: CASSLDRGLNNSPLHF.

The J gene is TRBJ1-2, the V gene TRBV2; D is unclear. The CDR3 is 13 amino acids. Germline CDR1 reads SNHLY; CDR2 reads FYNNEI. Trimming shortened V by 3 bases and J by 2 bases, and 7 bases separated the two germline ends. Here the CDR3 DNA reads TGTGCCAGCAGTGACGAGCGAAACTATGGCTACACCTTC. Encoded protein: CASSDERNYGYTF.

This chain connects TRBV9 to TRBJ2-7; TRBD2 matches 9 bases. CDR1 and CDR2 (germline): SGDLS, YYNGEE. The length of the CDR3 is 13 residues. After removal of 2 bases from V and 6 bases from J, the junction contained 3 bases not matched to a gene. The CDR3 sequence: CASSVAGGAEQYF. The CDR3 region has the DNA TGTGCCAGCAGCGTGGCGGGGGGGGCCGAGCAGTACTTC.

The gene calls are TRBV30 and TRBJ1-6; 9 bases align to TRBD1. The junction had 7 bases not matched to a gene; V was cut back by 8 bases and J by 8 bases. The CDR3 sequence is 13 residues long. Germline V gives CDR1 GTSNPN, CDR2 SVGIG (reference sequence). CDR3 protein: CAATQGADSPLHF. The CDR3 DNA sequence: TGTGCCGCGACACAGGGGGCCGATTCACCCCTCCACTTT. The whole variable domain, filled in from reference TRBV30 and TRBJ1-6, reads SQTIHQWPATLVQPVGSPLSLECTVEGTSNPNLYWYRQAAGRGLQLLFYSVGIGQISSEVPQNLSASRPQDRQFILSSKKLLLSDSGFYLCAATQGADSPLHFGNGTRLTVT.

The V call is TRBV2, the J call TRBJ1-2; the D gene is possibly TRBD1 (6 bases). Trimming cost V 7 bases and J 4 bases, with 10 bases left between them. The CDR3 consists of 12 residues. Germline lookup yields CDR1 SNHLY and CDR2 FYNNEI. The CDR3 region has the DNA TGTGCCAGCATTCAGGGGTCCTATGGCTACACCTTC. Its translation is CASIQGSYGYTF. The whole variable domain, remainder taken from reference TRBV2 and TRBJ1-2, is EPEVTQTPSHQVTQMGQEVILRCVPISNHLYFYWYRQILGQKVEFLVSFYNNEISEKSEIFDDQFSVERPDGSNFTLKIRSTKLEDSAMYFCASIQGSYGYTFGSGTRLTVV.

This clone was counted between two and nine times. V and J are TRBV14 and TRBJ2-1; the match to TRBD1 covers 7 bases. Germline V gene lookup returns CDR1 SGHDN and CDR2 FVKESK. This CDR3 is built from 15 residues. J was trimmed by 2 bases and V by 4 bases; bases with no gene match: 5. CDR3 coding DNA: TGTGCCAGCAGCCCCAGGGGGAAGCCCTACAATGAGCAGTTCTTC. Protein: CASSPRGKPYNEQFF.

The chain has TRBV27 and TRBJ2-5, with D maybe TRBD2 (6 bases). There are 16 residues in the CDR3. The V gene's germline CDR1 is MNHEY and CDR2 SMNVEV (reference sequence). With 0 bases removed from V and 2 bases from J, the gap between germline ends came to 13 bases. The CDR3 sequence: CASSLSLQTSQETQYF. Here the CDR3 DNA reads TGTGCCAGCAGTTTATCGCTACAGACTAGTCAAGAGACCCAGTACTTC.

The V call is TRBV9, the J call TRBJ2-2; 7 bases map to TRBD1. This CDR3 region has 16 residues. V lost 2 bases to trimming and J lost 4 bases; unmatched junction nucleotides: 8. The germline CDR1 and CDR2 sequences are SGDLS and YYNGEE. Here the CDR3 reads CASSVRDSVVTGELFF. The CDR3 nucleotides read TGTGCCAGCAGCGTCCGGGACAGTGTGGTCACCGGGGAGCTGTTTTTT.

The V and J genes are TRBV19 and TRBJ1-1; TRBD1 matches 7 bases. The CDR3 sequence is 14 residues long. In germline, CDR1 is LNHDA, CDR2 SQIVND (reference sequence). With V trimmed by 8 bases and J by 0 bases, 6 bases remained unmatched. CDR3 region: CASLPGTVNTEAFF. The DNA for the CDR3 is TGTGCCAGTCTACCCGGGACAGTGAACACTGAAGCTTTCTTT. Filled out from reference TRBV19 and TRBJ1-1, the complete variable domain reads DGGITQSPKYLFRKEGQNVTLSCEQNLNHDAMYWYRQDPGQGLRLIYYSQIVNDFQKGDIAEGYSVSREKKESFPLTVTSAQKNPTAFYLCASLPGTVNTEAFFGQGTRLTVV.

This clone was seen only a few times. The gene calls are TRBV5-4 and TRBJ2-3; 7 positions match TRBD1. The CDR3 consists of 13 residues. Germline-derived CDR1 and CDR2 are SGHNT and YYREEE (reference sequence). The V segment lost 4 bases and the J segment 4 bases; nucleotides outside the gene matches: 3. The CDR3, as DNA: TGTGCCAGCAGCCTAACAGGGGCAGATACGCAGTATTTT. It yields the protein CASSLTGADTQYF.

This clone was counted between two and nine times. This chain links TRBV9 with TRBJ2-7; D possibly corresponds to TRBD2 (5 bases). V lost 1 base and J 6 bases, leaving 14 bases between the germline ends. This CDR3 is built from 14 residues. CDR1 and CDR2 from the germline V gene are SGDLS and YYNGEE. Here the CDR3 DNA reads TGTGCCAGCAGCGTACCCCCCCAAGGAGGCGAGCAGTACTTC. This gives the protein CASSVPPQGGEQYF.

This clone was counted a few times. Other nucleotide sequences in the sample specify the same CDR3. This chain links TRBV29-1 with TRBJ2-5, with 11 bases fitting TRBD2. The CDR3 contains 15 residues. The V and J ends lost 4 bases and 4 bases, in that order; junction bases with no gene match: 8. Per germline, CDR1 SQVTM and CDR2 ANQGSEA. CDR3 DNA sequence: TGCAGCGTTGTAGTAGCGGGGGGGCCAGGAGAGACCCAGTACTTC. Its protein is CSVVVAGGPGETQYF. The whole variable domain, filled in from reference TRBV29-1 and TRBJ2-5, reads SAVISQKPSRDICQRGTSLTIQCQVDSQVTMMFWYRQQPGQSLTLIATANQGSEATYESGFVIDKFPISRPNLTFSTLTVSNMSPEDSSIYLCSVVVAGGPGETQYFGPGTRLLVL.

V gene TRBV12-5 combines with J gene TRBJ2-5; maybe TRBD2 (5 bases). CDR3 length: 11 amino acids. V was cut by 6 bases and J by 5 bases, with 7 bases left in between. Per the germline V gene, CDR1 is LGHNT and CDR2 is FRNRAP. This CDR3 is CASGRGETQYF. Here the CDR3 DNA reads TGTGCTAGTGGACGAGGGGAGACCCAGTACTTC.

V and J are TRBV27 and TRBJ1-1; the match to TRBD1 covers 10 bases. CDR1 and CDR2 from the germline V gene are MNHEY and SMNVEV (reference sequence). The ends lost 4 bases at V and 4 bases at J; junction bases unmatched: 0. CDR3 length: 13 residues. The CDR3 sequence: CASSWDRGTEAFF. CDR3 nucleotide sequence: TGTGCCAGCAGTTGGGACAGGGGCACTGAAGCTTTCTTT.

The V and J genes are TRBV5-1 and TRBJ2-1; 13 bases align to TRBD2. The CDR3 is 16 residues long. Germline loops: CDR1 SGHRS, CDR2 YFSETQ. Losses at the gene ends were 3 bases for V and 6 bases for J; bases not matched to a gene: 6. The CDR3 nucleotides are TGCGCCAGCAGCTCCCCCGGGACTAGCGGGATCAATGAGCAGTTCTTC. As protein: CASSSPGTSGINEQFF.